The clone carrying this T cell receptor beta chain was observed a handful of times. This CDR3 spans 18 amino acids. V was cut by 1 base and J by 1 base, with 16 bases left in between. Looked up from germline, CDR1 is SGHTA and CDR2 is FQGNSA. One entry per CDR3 protein results from TCRdb running MiXCR on the RACE reads. The sample carries about 360,000 distinct CDR3 sequences, around 7% recorded once. This sample's time point: patch test 1, 2 weeks after DPC sensitization. Treatment of the sample: therapeutic diphenylcyclopropenone sensitization with weekly scalp DPC. This sample was taken from a study of human T cells and chemical hapten exposure.

This TCR derives from a woman between 18 and 30 years old with alopecia areata. Some clones in this sample may be carry-over from other donors' samples. V gene TRBV7-2 combines with J gene TRBJ1-4; D gene unclear. Sample: whole blood, taken in connection with sensitization to the hapten diphenylcyclopropenone (DPC). CDR3 bases: TGTGCCAGCAGCTTAGGCCCCCGGCTGGGCAGAACTAATGAAAAACTGTTTTTT. The encoded protein is CASSLGPRLGRTNEKLFF.